Listed here are 4 T cell receptor beta chains from one sample, sequenced in a study of blood T cell repertoires in COVID-19. The data were produced by immunoSEQ multiplex PCR, yet TCRdb's version contains in-frame clones alone and is incomplete. Seen here are roughly 9,200 clones, approximately 78% observed once, and the top ten hold roughly a quarter. Sequencing was performed on peripheral blood. All receptors come from a man aged 55 to 70 with active COVID-19.

In regard to this clone: The junction does not match germline at one end; this may be a read error. The chain combines TRBV28 with TRBJ2-1; 15 bases are shared with TRBD2. Per germline, CDR1 MDHEN and CDR2 SYDVKM. This CDR3 is built from 17 residues. The DNA of the CDR3 is TGTGCCAGCATTAACAGGATGGGACTAGCGGGAGGTAGTGAGCAGCTCTTC. This encodes CASINRMGLAGGSEQLF. The full variable domain, with the rest looked up from reference TRBV28 and TRBJ2-1, is DVKVTQSSRYLVKRTGEKVFLECVQDMDHENMFWYRQDPGLGLRLIYFSYDVKMKEKGDIPEGYSVSREKKERFSLILESASTNQTSMYLCASINRMGLAGGSEQLFGPGTRLTVL.

The chain uses TRBV6-2 or TRBV6-3 and TRBJ1-5, with 7 bases fitting TRBD1. The CDR3 consists of 17 residues. CDR1 is MNHEY and CDR2 is SVGEGT in the germline V gene. The J segment lost 0 bases and the V segment lost 4 bases, leaving 9 bases of the junction unmatched. CDR3: CASSSINRGYSNQPQHF. For the CDR3, the DNA is TGTGCCAGCAGTTCAATTAACAGGGGATATAGCAATCAGCCCCAGCATTTT.

J is TRBJ1-3 and V is TRBV4-2; possible D gene TRBD1, 5 bases. Germline CDR1 and CDR2: LGHNA and YNFKEQ. V lost 0 bases and J lost 2, with 20 bases in between. The CDR3 has 19 amino acids. Written as DNA, the CDR3 is TGTGCCAGCAGCCAAGATACGAGCGTGGGGGGGTCCACTGGAAACACCATATATTTT. The encoded protein is CASSQDTSVGGSTGNTIYF.

The chain carries TRBV28 and TRBJ1-5; D is undetermined. CDR1 MDHEN and CDR2 SYDVKM come from the germline V gene. There are 12 residues in the CDR3. V was clipped by 6 bases and J by 5 bases, with 8 bases between them. CDR3 in amino acids: CASRRSDQPQHF. CDR3 in DNA: TGTGCCAGCAGGCGCTCCGATCAGCCCCAGCATTTT.